This TCR beta chain was found in a study of T-cell reconstitution after alpha-beta-depleted transplantation in children. Findings and limits, study-wide: Reportedly, roughly two months post-transplant, alpha-beta T cells arose from several hundred expanded graft clones.

Trimming took 0 bases from V and 6 from J; bases not matched to a gene: 7. This CDR3 has 16 residues. Germline V CDR1 and CDR2: LGHNA, YNFKEQ. This clonotype was counted between two and nine times. Its specificity is unknown. Preparation of the TCRbeta library used unique molecular identifiers. MiXCR, applied by TCRdb to the PCR reads, yields one record per CDR3 protein. The sample holds fewer than 450,000 distinct CDR3 sequences; roughly 16% are singletons and the top ten take about 41%. The sequence was collected from a male patient between 2 and 9 years old who had a stem cell transplant for acute lymphoblastic leukemia, so the T cells may come from the graft donor. Sequenced here: PBMCs, mostly from graft donor cells, sampled 360 days after TCRalphabeta/CD19-depleted stem cell transplant. J is TRBJ2-1 and V is TRBV4-2; 8 bases are shared with TRBD2. This chain's CDR3 is CASSQEASGRFNEQFF. The CDR3 nucleotides read TGTGCCAGCAGCCAAGAAGCCAGCGGGAGATTCAATGAGCAGTTCTTC.